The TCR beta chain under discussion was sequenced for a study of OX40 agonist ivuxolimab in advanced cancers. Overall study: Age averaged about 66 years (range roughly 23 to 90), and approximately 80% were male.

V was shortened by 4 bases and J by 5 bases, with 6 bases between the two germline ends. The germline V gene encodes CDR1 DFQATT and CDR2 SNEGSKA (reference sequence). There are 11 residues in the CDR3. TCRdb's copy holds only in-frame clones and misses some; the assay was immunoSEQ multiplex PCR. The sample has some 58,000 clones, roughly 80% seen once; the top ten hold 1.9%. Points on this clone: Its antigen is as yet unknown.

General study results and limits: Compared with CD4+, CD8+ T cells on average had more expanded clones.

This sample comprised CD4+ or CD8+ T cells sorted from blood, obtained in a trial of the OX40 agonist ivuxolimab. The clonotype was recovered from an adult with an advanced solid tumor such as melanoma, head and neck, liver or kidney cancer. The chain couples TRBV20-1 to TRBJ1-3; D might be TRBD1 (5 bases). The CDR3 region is CSATGRNTIYF. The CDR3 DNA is TGCAGTGCTACAGGGAGAAACACCATATATTTT.